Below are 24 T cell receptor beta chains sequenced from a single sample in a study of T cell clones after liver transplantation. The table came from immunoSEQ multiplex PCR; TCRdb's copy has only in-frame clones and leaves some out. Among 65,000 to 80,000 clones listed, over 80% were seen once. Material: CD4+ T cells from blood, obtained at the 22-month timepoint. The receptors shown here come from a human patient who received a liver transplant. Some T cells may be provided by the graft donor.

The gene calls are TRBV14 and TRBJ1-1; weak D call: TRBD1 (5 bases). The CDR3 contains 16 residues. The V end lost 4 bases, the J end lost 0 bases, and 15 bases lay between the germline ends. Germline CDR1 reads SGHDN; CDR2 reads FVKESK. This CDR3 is CASSPSWGDMNTEAFF. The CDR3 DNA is TGTGCCAGCAGCCCCAGCTGGGGGGATATGAACACTGAAGCTTTCTTT.

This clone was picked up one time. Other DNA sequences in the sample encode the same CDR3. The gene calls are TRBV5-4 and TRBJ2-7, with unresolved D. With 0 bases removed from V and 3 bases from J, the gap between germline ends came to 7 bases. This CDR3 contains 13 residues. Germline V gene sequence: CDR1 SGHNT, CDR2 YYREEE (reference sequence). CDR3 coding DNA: TGTGCCAGCAGCTTGGGCTCTAGCTACGAGCAGTACTTC. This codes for CASSLGSSYEQYF.

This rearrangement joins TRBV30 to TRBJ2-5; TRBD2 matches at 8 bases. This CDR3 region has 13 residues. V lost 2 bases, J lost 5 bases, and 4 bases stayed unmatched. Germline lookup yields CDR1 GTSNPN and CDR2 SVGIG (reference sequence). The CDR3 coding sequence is TGTGCCTGGAGTCGCGGCGGGGGGGAGACCCAGTACTTC. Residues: CAWSRGGGETQYF.

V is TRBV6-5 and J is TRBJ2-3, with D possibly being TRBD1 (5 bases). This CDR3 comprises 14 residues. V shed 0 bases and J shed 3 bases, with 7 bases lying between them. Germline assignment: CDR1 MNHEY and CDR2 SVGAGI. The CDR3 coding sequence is TGTGCCAGCAGTTACTCGCGACAGACAGATACGCAGTATTTT. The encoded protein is CASSYSRQTDTQYF.

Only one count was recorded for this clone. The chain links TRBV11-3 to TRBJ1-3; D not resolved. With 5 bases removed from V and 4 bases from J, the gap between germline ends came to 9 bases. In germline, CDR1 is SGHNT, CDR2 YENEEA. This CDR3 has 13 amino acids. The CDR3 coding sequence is TGTGCCAGCAGCCTATCTACAGGAAACACCATATATTTT. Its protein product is CASSLSTGNTIYF.

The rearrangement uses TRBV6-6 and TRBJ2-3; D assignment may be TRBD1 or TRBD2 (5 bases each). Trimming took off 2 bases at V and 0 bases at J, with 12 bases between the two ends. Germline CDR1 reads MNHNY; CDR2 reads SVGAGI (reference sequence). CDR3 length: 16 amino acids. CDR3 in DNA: TGTGCCAGCAGTTACCGGGACGGCGTTAGCACAGATACGCAGTATTTT. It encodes CASSYRDGVSTDTQYF.

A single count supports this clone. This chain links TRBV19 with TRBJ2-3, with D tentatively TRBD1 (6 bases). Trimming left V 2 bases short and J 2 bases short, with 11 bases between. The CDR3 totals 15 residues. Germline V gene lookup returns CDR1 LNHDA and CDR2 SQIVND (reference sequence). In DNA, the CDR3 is TGTGCCAGTAGTATAAGGGGACAAGACACAGATACGCAGTATTTT. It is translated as CASSIRGQDTDTQYF.

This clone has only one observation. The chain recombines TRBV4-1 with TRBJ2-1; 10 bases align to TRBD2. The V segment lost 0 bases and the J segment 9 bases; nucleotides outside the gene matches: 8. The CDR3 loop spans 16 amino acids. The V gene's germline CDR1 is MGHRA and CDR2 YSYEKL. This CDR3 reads CASSQDGSGRATEQFF. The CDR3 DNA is TGCGCCAGCAGCCAAGATGGAAGCGGGAGGGCCACTGAGCAGTTCTTC.

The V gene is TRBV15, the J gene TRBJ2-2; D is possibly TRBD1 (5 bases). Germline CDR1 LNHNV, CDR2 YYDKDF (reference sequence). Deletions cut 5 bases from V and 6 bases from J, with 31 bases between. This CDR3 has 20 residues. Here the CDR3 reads CATSPPVGLIESVDAGELFF. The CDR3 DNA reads TGTGCCACCAGCCCACCGGTGGGGCTAATTGAGAGTGTTGACGCCGGGGAGCTGTTTTTT. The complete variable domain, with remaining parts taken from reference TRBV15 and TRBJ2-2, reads DAMVIQNPRYQVTQFGKPVTLSCSQTLNHNVMYWYQQKSSQAPKLLFHYYDKDFNNEADTPDNFQSRRPNTSFCFLDIRSPGLGDTAMYLCATSPPVGLIESVDAGELFFGEGSRLTVL.

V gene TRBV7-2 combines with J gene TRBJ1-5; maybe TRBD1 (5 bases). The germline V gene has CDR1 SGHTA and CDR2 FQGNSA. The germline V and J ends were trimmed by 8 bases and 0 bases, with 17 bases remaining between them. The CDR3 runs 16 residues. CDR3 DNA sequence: TGTGCCAGCTCCGGGACGGAGGGCTATAGCAATCAGCCCCAGCATTTT. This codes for CASSGTEGYSNQPQHF.

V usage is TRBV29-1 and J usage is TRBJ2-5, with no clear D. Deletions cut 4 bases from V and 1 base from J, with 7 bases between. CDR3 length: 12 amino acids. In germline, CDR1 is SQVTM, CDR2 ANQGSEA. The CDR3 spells CSVVPSQETQYF. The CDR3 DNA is TGCAGCGTTGTCCCTAGCCAAGAGACCCAGTACTTC.

DNA for the CDR3: TGTGCCAGCAGTTACTCTAGGCCCCAAGAGACCCAGTACTTC. It specifies CASSYSRPQETQYF. The V gene is TRBV6-6, the J gene TRBJ2-5; D is uncertain. The CDR3 contains 14 residues. Germline loops: CDR1 MNHNY, CDR2 SVGAGI (reference sequence). The V and J ends lost 0 bases and 1 base respectively, with 6 bases between them.

The CDR3 sequence: CATSSRSRESAFF. CDR3 nucleotides: TGTGCCACCAGCAGTAGGTCAAGGGAAAGTGCTTTCTTT. The chain is built from TRBV15 and TRBJ1-1; D is uncertain. V lost 3 bases to trimming and J lost 11 bases, with 16 bases between them. Germline CDR1 reads LNHNV; CDR2 reads YYDKDF (reference sequence). The CDR3 has 13 residues.

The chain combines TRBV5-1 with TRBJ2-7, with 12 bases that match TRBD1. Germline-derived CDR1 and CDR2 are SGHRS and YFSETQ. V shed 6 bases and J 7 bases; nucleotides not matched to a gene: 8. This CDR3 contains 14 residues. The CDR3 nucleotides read TGCGCCAGCACCCCCGGGACAGGGGGCCTAGAGCAGTACTTC. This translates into CASTPGTGGLEQYF.

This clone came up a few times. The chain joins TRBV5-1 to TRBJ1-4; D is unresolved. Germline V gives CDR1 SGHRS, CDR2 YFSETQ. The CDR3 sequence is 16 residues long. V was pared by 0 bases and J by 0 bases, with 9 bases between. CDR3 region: CASSLDTATTNEKLFF. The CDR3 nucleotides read TGCGCCAGCAGCTTGGATACGGCAACAACTAATGAAAAACTGTTTTTT.

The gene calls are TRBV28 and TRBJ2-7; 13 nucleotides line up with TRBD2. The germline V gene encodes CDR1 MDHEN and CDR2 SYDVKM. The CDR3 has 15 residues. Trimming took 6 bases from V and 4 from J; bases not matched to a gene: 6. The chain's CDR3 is CASRPQTSGGYEQYF. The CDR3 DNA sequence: TGTGCCAGCAGACCTCAGACTAGCGGGGGGTACGAGCAGTACTTC.

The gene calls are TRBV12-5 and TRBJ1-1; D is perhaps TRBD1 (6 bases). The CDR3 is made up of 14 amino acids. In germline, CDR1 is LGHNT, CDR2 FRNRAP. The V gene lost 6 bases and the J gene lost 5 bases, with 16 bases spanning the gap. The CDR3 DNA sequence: TGTGCTAGTGGCACCCCCATACAGGGAACTGAAGCTTTCTTT. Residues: CASGTPIQGTEAFF. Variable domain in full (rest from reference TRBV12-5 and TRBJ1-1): DARVTQTPRHKVTEMGQEVTMRCQPILGHNTVFWYRQTMMQGLELLAYFRNRAPLDDSGMPKDRFSAEMPDATLATLKIQPSEPRDSAVYFCASGTPIQGTEAFFGQGTRLTVV.

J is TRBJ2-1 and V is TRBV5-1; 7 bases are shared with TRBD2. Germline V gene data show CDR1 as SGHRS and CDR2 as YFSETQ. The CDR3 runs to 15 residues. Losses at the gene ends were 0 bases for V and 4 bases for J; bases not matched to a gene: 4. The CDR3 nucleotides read TGCGCCAGCAGCTTGGAAGGACTAGTTTACAATGAGCAGTTCTTC. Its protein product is CASSLEGLVYNEQFF.

CDR3 amino acids: CASSTRLGGVSYNEQFF. The CDR3 bases are TGTGCCAGTAGTACTCGTCTAGGGGGCGTCTCCTACAATGAGCAGTTCTTC. The gene calls are TRBV19 and TRBJ2-1; 7 nucleotides align to TRBD1. The V segment lost 4 bases and the J segment 0 bases; nucleotides outside the gene matches: 9. The germline CDR1 and CDR2 sequences are LNHDA and SQIVND (reference sequence). There are 17 residues in the CDR3.

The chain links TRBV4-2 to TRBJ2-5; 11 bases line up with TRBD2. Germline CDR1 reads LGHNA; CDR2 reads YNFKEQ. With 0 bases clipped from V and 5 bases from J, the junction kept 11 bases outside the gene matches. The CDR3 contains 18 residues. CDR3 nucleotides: TGTGCCAGCAGCCAAGAGCCTACTAGCGGGGGCCAAGGGGAGACCCAGTACTTC. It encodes CASSQEPTSGGQGETQYF.

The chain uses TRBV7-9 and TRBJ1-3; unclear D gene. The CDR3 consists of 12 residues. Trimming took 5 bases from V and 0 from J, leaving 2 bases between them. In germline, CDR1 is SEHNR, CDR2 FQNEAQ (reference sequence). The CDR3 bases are TGTGCCAGCAGCGACTCTGGAAACACCATATATTTT. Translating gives CASSDSGNTIYF.

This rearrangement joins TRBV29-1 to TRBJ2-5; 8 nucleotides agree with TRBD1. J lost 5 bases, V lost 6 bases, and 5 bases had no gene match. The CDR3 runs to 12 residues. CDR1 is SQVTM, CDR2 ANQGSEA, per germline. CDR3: CSVLTGGETQYF. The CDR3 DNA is TGCAGCGTATTAACAGGGGGGGAGACCCAGTACTTC.

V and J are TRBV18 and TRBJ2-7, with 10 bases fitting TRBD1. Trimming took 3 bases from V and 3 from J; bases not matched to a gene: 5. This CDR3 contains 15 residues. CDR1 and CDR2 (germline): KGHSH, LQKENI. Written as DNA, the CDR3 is TGTGCCAGCTCACCGACAGGGGGCGAGGACTACGAGCAGTACTTC. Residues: CASSPTGGEDYEQYF.

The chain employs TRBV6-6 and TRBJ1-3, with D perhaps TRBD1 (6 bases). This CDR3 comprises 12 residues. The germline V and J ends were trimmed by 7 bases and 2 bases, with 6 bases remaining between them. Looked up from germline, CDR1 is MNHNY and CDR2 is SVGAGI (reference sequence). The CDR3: CASTGAGNTIYF. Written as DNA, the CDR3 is TGTGCCAGCACAGGGGCTGGAAACACCATATATTTT.